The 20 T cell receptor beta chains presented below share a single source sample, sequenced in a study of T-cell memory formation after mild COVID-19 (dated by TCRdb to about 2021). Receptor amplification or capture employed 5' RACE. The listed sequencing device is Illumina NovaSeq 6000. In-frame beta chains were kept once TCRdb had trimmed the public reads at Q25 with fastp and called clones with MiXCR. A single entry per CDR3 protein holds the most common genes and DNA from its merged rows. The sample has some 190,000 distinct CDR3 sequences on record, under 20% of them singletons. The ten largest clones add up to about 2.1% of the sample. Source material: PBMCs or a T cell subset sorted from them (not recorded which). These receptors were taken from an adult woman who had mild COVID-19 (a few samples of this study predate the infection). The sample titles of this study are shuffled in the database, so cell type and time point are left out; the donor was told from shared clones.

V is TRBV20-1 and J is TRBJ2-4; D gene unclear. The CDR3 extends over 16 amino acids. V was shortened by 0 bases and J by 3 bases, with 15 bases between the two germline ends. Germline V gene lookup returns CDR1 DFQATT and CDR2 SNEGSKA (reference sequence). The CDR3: CSARDLWASGKNIQYF. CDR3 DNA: TGCAGTGCTAGAGATCTGTGGGCCTCGGGCAAAAACATTCAGTACTTC.

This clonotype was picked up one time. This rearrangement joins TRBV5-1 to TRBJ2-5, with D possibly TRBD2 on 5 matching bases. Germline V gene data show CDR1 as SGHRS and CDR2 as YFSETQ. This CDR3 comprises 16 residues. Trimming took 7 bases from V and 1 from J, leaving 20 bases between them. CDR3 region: CASQFFAGPSQETQYF. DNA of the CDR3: TGCGCCAGCCAGTTTTTTGCGGGCCCTTCCCAAGAGACCCAGTACTTC. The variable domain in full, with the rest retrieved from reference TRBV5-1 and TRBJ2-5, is KAGVTQTPRYLIKTRGQQVTLSCSPISGHRSVSWYQQTPGQGLQFLFEYFSETQRNKGNFPGRFSGRQFSNSRSEMNVSTLELGDSALYLCASQFFAGPSQETQYFGPGTRLLVL.

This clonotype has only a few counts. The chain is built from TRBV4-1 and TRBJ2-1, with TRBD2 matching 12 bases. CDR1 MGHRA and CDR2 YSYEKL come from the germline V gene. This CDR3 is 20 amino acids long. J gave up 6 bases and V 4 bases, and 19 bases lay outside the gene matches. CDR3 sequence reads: CASSPTFGTSGFLKGNEQFF. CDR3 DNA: TGCGCCAGCAGCCCGACTTTTGGGACTAGCGGGTTCTTAAAGGGCAATGAGCAGTTCTTC.

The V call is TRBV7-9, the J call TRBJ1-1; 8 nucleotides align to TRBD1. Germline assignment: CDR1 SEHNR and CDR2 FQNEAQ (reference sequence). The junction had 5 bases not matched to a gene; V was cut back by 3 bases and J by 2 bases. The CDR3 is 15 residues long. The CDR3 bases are TGTGCCAGCAGCTTGCGGACAGGGACTAACACTGAAGCTTTCTTT. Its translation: CASSLRTGTNTEAFF.

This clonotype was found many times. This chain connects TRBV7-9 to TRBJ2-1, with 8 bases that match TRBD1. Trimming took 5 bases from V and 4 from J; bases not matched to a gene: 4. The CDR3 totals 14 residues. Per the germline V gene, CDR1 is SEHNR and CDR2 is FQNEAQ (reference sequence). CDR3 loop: CASSPGQGYNEQFF. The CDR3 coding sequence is TGTGCCAGCAGCCCCGGACAGGGTTACAATGAGCAGTTCTTC.

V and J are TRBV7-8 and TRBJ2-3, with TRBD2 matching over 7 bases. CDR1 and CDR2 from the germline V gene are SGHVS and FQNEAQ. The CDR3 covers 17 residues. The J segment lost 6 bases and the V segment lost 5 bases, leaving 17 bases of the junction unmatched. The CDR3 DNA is TGTGCCAGCAGCATAACTACCGCTTTAGCGGGTGGCGATACGCAGTATTTT. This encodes CASSITTALAGGDTQYF.

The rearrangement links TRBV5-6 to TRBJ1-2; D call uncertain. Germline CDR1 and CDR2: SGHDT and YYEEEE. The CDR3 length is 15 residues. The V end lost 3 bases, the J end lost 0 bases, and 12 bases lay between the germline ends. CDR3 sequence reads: CASSSGGEANYGYTF. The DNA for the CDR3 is TGTGCCAGCAGCTCGGGCGGGGAAGCTAACTATGGCTACACCTTC.

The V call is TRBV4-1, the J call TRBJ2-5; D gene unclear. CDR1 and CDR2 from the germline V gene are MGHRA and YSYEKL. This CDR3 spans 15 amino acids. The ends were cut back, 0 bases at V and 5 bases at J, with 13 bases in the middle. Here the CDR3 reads CASSQDSSTPETQYF. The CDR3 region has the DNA TGCGCCAGCAGCCAAGATTCGTCGACCCCGGAGACCCAGTACTTC.

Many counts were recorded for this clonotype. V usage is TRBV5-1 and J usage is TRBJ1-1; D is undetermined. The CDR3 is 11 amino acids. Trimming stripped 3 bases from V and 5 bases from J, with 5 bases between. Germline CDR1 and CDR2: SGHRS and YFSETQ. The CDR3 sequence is CASSSETEAFF. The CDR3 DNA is TGCGCCAGCAGCTCAGAAACTGAAGCTTTCTTT. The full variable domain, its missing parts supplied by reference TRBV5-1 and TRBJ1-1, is KAGVTQTPRYLIKTRGQQVTLSCSPISGHRSVSWYQQTPGQGLQFLFEYFSETQRNKGNFPGRFSGRQFSNSRSEMNVSTLELGDSALYLCASSSETEAFFGQGTRLTVV.

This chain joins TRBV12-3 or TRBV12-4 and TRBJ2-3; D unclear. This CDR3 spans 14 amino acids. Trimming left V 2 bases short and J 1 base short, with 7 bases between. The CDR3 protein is CASSLYRGTDTQYF. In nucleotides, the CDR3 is TGTGCCAGCAGTTTATATAGGGGCACAGATACGCAGTATTTT.

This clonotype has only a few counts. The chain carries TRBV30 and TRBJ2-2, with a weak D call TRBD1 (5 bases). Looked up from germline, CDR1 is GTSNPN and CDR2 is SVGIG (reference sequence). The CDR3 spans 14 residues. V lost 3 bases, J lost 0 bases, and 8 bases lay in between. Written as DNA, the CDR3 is TGTGCCTGGAGCAGGGTGCCGAACACCGGGGAGCTGTTTTTT. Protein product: CAWSRVPNTGELFF. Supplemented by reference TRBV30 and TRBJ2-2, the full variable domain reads SQTIHQWPATLVQPVGSPLSLECTVEGTSNPNLYWYRQAAGRGLQLLFYSVGIGQISSEVPQNLSASRPQDRQFILSSKKLLLSDSGFYLCAWSRVPNTGELFFGEGSRLTVL.

CDR3 sequence reads: CASSPTPGQASYEQYV. CDR3 bases: TGTGCCAGCAGTCCAACACCGGGACAGGCCTCCTACGAGCAGTACGTC. The rearrangement uses TRBV27 and TRBJ2-7, with 8 bases that match TRBD1. In germline, CDR1 is MNHEY, CDR2 SMNVEV (reference sequence). There are 16 residues in the CDR3. V shed 5 bases, J shed 0 bases, and the junction held 9 bases outside the gene matches.

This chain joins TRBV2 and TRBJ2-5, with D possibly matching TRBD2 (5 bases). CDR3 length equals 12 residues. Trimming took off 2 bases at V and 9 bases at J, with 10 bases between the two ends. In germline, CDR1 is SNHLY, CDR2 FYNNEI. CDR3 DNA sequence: TGTGCCAGCAGTGAATCTAGGACTCCCCAGTACTTC. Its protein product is CASSESRTPQYF.

Written as DNA, the CDR3 is TGTGCCAGCAGCCGTCATGGAGAGCCCCAGCATTTT. This translates into CASSRHGEPQHF. This chain connects TRBV7-8 to TRBJ1-5; D call uncertain. The CDR3 extends over 12 amino acids. Germline-derived CDR1 and CDR2 are SGHVS and FQNEAQ. The ends were cut back, 5 bases at V and 8 bases at J, with 10 bases in the middle.

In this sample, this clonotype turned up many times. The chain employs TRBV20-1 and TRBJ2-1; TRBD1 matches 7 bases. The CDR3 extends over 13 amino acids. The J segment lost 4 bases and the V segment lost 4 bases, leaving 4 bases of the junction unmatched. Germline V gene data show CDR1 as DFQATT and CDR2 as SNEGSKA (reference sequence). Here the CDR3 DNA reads TGCAGTGCTACCCCGGGACAGTACAATGAGCAGTTCTTC. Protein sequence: CSATPGQYNEQFF.

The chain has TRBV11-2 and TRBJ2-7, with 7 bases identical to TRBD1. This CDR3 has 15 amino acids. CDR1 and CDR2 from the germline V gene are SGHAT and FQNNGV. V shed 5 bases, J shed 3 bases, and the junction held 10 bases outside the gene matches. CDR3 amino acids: CASSVQTGVGYEQYF. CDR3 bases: TGTGCCAGCAGCGTCCAAACAGGGGTAGGCTACGAGCAGTACTTC.

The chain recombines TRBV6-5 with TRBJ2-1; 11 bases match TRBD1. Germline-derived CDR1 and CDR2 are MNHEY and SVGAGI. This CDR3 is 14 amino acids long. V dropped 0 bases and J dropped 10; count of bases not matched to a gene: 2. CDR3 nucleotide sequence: TGTGCCAGCAGTTACTCGAGGACAGGGGGCGAGCAGTTCTTC. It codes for CASSYSRTGGEQFF.

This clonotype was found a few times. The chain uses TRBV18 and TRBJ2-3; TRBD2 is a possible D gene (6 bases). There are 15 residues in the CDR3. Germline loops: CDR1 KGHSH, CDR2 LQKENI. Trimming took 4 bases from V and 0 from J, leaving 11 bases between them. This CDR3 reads CASSLSGTSTDTQYF. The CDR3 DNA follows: TGTGCCAGCTCACTCTCCGGGACTAGCACAGATACGCAGTATTTT.

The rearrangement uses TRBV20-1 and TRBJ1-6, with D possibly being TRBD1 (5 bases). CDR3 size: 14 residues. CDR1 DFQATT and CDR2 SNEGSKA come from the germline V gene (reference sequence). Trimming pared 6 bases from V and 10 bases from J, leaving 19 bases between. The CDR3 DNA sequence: TGCAGTGCCCCTGAACAAGGGGTCGGCTCACCCCTCCACTTT. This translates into CSAPEQGVGSPLHF.

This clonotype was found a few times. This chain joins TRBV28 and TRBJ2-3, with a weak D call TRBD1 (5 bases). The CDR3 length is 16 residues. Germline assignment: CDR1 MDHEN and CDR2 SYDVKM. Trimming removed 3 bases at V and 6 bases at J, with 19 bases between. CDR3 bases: TGTGCCAGCAGTTTGTCGACGACAGTGTACTTCGATACGCAGTATTTT. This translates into CASSLSTTVYFDTQYF.